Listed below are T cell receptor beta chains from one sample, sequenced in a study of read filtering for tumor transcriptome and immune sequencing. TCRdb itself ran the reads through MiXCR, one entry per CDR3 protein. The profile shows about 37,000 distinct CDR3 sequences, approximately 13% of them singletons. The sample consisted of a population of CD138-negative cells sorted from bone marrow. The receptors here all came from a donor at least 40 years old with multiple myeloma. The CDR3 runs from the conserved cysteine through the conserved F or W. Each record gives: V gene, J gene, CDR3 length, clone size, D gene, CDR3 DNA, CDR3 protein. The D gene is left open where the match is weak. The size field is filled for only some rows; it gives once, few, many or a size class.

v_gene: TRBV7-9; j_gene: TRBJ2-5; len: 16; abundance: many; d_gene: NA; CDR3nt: TGTGCCAGCAGCACAGAGGGCTGGGACTTCCAAGAGACCCAGTACTTC; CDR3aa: CASSTEGWDFQETQYF
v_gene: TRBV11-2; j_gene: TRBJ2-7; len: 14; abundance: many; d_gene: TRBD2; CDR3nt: TGTGCCAGCAGCCCACGCGGGACTAGGTACGAGCAGTACTTC; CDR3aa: CASSPRGTRYEQYF
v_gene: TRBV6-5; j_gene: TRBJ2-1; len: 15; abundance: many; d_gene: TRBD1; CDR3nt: TGTGCCAGCTATCCTACAGGGGTATCCTACAATGAGCAGTTCTTC; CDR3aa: CASYPTGVSYNEQFF
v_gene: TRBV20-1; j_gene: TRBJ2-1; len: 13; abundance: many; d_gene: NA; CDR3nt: TGCAGTCCTATAGCGGATTCCTACAATGAGCAGTTCTTC; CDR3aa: CSPIADSYNEQFF
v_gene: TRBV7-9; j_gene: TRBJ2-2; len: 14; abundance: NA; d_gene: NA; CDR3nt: TGTGCCAGCAGCTTCTCTGGGAACACCGGGGATCTGTCTTTT; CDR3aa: CASSFSGNTGDLSF
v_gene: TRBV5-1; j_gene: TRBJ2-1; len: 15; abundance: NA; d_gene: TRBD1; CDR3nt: TGCGCCAGCAGCTTGAGACAGGGGATGAACAATGAGCAGTTCTTC; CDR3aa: CASSLRQGMNNEQFF
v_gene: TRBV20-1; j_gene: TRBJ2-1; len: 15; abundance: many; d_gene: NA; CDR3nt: TGCAGTGCTAGGGGCACTTTCGACTGGGACAATGAGCAGTTCTTC; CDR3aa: CSARGTFDWDNEQFF
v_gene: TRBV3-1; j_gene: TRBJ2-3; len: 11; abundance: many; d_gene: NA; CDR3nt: TGTGCCAGCAGCCAAGGCGGTACGCAGTATTTT; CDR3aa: CASSQGGTQYF
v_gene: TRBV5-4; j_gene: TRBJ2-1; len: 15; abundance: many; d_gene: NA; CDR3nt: TGTGCCAGCAGCTCCGGTTCTTGGGGATACAATGAGCAGTTCTTC; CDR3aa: CASSSGSWGYNEQFF
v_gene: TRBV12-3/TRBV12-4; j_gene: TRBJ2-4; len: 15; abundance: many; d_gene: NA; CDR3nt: TGTGCCAGCAGTTTAGGAGCGGTAGCCAAAAACATTCAGTACTTC; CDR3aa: CASSLGAVAKNIQYF
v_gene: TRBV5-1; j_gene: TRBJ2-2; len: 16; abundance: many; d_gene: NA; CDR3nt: TGCGCCAGCAGCTTGGCCGCACTAGGCAACACCGGGGAGCTGTTTTTT; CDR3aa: CASSLAALGNTGELFF
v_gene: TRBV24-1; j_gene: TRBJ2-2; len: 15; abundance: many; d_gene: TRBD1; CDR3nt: TGTGCCACCAGTGGGGGGACAGCGAACACCGGGGAGCTGTTTTTT; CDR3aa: CATSGGTANTGELFF
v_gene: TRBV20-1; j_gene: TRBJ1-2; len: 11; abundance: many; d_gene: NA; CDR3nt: TGCAGTGCTAGCACGACCTATGGCTACACCTTC; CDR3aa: CSASTTYGYTF
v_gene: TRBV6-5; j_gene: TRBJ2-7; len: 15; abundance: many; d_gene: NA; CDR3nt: TGTGCCAGCAGTTCCAGAGGAGGGCGATCCTACGAGCAGTACTTC; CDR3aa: CASSSRGGRSYEQYF
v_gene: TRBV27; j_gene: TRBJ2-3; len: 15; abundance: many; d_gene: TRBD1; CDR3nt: TGTGCCAGCAGTCTCAGGGGGCAGAGCACAGATACGCAGTATTTT; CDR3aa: CASSLRGQSTDTQYF
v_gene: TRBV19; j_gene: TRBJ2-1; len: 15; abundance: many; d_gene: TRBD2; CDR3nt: TGTGCCAGTACCACCGGGACTAGCGGGATCCATGAGCAGTTCTTC; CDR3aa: CASTTGTSGIHEQFF
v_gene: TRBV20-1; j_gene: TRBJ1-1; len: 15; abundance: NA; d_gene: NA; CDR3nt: TGCAGTGCTAGAGGGCCCTTGGGGGCAGAGACTGAAGCTTTCTTT; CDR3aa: CSARGPLGAETEAFF
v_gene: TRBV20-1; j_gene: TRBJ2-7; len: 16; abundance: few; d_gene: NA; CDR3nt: TGCAGTGCTAGAGATGGGGCTAGGTCTTTCGGCTACGAGCGGTACTTC; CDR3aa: CSARDGARSFGYERYF
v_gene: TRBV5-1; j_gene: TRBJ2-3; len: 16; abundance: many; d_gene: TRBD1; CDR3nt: TGCGCCAGCAGCTCCAGGGACAGGGGGCGCACAGATACGCAGTATTTT; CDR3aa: CASSSRDRGRTDTQYF
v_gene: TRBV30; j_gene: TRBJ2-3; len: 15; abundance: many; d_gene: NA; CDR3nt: TGTGCCTGGAGTAAGGACAGCGGGAGCACAGATACGCAGTATTTT; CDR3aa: CAWSKDSGSTDTQYF
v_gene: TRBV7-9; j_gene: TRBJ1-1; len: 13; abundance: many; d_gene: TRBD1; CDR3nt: TGTGCCAGCAGGGAGGGGGCGGGCACTGAAGCTTTCTTT; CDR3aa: CASREGAGTEAFF
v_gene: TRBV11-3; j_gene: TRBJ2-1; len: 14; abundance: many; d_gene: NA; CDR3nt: TGTGCGAGCGGCGGGACCCCCCCATACAATGAGCAGTTCTTC; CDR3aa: CASGGTPPYNEQFF
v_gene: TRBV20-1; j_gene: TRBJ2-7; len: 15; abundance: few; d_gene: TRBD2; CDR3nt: TGCAGTGCTAGAACGGCGGGACTACCATCCTACGAGCAGTACTTC; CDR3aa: CSARTAGLPSYEQYF
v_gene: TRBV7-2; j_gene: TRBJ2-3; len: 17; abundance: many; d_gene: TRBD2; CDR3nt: TGTGCCAGCAGCTCCGGGACTAGCGGGAGAAGGTCAGATACGCAGTATTTT; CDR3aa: CASSSGTSGRRSDTQYF
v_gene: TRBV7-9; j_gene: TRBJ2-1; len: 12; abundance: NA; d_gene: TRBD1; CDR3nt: TGTGCCAGCAGCTTACGACAGGGCCAGCAGTCCTTC; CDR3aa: CASSLRQGQQSF
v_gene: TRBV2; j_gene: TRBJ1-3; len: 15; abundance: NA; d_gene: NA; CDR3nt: TGTGCCAGCGGATACGCTCTGAGCTCTGGAAACACCATATATTTT; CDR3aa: CASGYALSSGNTIYF
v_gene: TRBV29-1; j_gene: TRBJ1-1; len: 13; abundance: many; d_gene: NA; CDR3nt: TGCAGCGCTTCACAGGACAAAGGGACTGAAGCTTTCTTT; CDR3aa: CSASQDKGTEAFF
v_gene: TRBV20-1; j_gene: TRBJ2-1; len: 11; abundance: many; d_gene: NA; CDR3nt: TGCAGTGCTAGTGATGGGGATGAGCAGTTCTTC; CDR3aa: CSASDGDEQFF
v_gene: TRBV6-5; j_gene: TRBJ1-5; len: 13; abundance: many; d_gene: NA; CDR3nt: TGTGCCAGCAGTGGGACTCGGGATCAGCCCCAGCATTTT; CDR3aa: CASSGTRDQPQHF
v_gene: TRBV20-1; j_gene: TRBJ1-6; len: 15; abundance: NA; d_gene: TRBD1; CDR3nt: TGCAGTGCGAGAACAGGGGGCGCGGGTTTTTCACCCCTCCACTTT; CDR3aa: CSARTGGAGFSPLHF
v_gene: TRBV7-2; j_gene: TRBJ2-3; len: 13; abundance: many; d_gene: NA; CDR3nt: TGTGCCAGCAGCTTCACCCGCACAGATACGCAGTATTTT; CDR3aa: CASSFTRTDTQYF
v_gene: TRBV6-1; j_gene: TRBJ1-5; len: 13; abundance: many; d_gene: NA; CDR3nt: TGTGCCAGCAGTGCCCTAAGGGACCAGCCCCAGCATTTT; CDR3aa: CASSALRDQPQHF
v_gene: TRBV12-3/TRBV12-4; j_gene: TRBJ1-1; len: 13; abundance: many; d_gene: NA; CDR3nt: TGTGCCAACGCTCGGGGGGGAAACACTGAAGCTTTCTTT; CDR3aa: CANARGGNTEAFF
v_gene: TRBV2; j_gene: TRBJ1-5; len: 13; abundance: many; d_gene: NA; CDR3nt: TGTGCCAGCAGCCGGGACAACAATCAGCCCCAGCATTTT; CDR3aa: CASSRDNNQPQHF
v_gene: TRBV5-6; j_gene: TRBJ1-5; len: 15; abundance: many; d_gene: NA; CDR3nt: TGTGCCAGCAGTTTGGGAGGGGAGAGGTTTCAGCCCCAGCATTTT; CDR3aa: CASSLGGERFQPQHF
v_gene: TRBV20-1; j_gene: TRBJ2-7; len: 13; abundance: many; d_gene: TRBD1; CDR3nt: TGCAGTGCCCGAGGACAGGGATTAGGGGAGCAGTACTTC; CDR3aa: CSARGQGLGEQYF
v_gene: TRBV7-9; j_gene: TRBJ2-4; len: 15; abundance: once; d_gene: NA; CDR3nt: TGTGCCAGCAGCTTAGCCGCATGGCAGGGAAACATTCAGTACTTC; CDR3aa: CASSLAAWQGNIQYF
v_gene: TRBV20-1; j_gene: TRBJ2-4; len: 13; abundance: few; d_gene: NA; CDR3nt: TGCAGTGCGAAAGGTGAAGCCAAAAACATTCAGTACTTC; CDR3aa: CSAKGEAKNIQYF
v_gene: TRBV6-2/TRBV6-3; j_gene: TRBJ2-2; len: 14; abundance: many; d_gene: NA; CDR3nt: TGTGCCAGCCTATACGACGCGCTCACCGGGGAGCTGTTTTTT; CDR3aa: CASLYDALTGELFF
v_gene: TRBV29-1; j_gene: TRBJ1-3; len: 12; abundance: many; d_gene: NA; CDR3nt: TGCAGCGCCGGGGACAAAGGAAACACCATATATTTT; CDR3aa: CSAGDKGNTIYF
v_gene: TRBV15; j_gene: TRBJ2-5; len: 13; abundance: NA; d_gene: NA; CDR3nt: TGTGCCTCCAGCAGAGGGCCCGGGGAGACCCAGTACTTC; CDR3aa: CASSRGPGETQYF
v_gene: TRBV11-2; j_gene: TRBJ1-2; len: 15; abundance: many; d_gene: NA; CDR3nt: TGTGCCAGCAGCCCCCCCGTCGTTGGGAACTATGGCTACACCTTC; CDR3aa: CASSPPVVGNYGYTF
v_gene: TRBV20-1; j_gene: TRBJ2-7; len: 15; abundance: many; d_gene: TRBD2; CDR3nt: TGCAGTGCCAAGACCGGGACTAGCGGGAGTGGCGAGCAGTACTTC; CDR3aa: CSAKTGTSGSGEQYF
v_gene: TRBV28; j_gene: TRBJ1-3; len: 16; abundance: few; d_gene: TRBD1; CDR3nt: TGTGCCAGCAGTCTCTGGGACAGGGGGGGGGGAAACACCATATATTTT; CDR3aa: CASSLWDRGGGNTIYF
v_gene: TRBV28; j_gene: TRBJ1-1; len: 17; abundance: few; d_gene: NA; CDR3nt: TGTGCCAGCAGTCCCCGTGTTGGGGGGCAATCGAACACTGAAGCTTTCTTT; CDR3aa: CASSPRVGGQSNTEAFF
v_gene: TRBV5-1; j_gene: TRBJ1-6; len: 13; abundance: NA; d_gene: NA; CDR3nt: TGCGCCAGCAGCTTAACGGATAATTCACCCCTCCACTTT; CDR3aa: CASSLTDNSPLHF
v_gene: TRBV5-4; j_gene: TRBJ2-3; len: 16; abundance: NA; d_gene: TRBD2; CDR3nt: TGTGCCAGCAGCCCCTTTCTAGCGGGAGGTACGGATACGCAGTATTTT; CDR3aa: CASSPFLAGGTDTQYF
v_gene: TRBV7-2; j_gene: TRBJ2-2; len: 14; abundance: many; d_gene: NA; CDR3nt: TGTGCCAGCAGCTTCGTGAAGGGGGCCGGGGAGCTGTTTTTT; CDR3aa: CASSFVKGAGELFF
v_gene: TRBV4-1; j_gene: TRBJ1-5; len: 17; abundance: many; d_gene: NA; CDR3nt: TGCGCCAGCAGCCAAGGTCTGTTGGCCGGGGAAAAACAGCCCCAGCATTTT; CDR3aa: CASSQGLLAGEKQPQHF
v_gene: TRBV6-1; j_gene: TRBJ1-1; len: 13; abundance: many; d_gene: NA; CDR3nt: TGTGCCAGCAGGGAACACCGGAACACTGAAGCTTTCTTT; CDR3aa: CASREHRNTEAFF
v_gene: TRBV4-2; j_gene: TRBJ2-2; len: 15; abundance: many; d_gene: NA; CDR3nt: TGTGCCAGCAGCCTAGGCTCGGCGGACACCGGGGAGCTGTTTTTT; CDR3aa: CASSLGSADTGELFF
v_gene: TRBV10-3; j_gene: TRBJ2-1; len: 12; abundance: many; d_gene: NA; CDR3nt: TGTGCCATCAGTGAGCAGAGCGGAGAGCAGTTCTTC; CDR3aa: CAISEQSGEQFF
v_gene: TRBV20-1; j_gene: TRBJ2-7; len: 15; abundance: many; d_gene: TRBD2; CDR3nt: TGCAGTGCCGAATGGGCGGGAGGCACGGTCTACGAGCAGTACTTC; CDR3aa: CSAEWAGGTVYEQYF